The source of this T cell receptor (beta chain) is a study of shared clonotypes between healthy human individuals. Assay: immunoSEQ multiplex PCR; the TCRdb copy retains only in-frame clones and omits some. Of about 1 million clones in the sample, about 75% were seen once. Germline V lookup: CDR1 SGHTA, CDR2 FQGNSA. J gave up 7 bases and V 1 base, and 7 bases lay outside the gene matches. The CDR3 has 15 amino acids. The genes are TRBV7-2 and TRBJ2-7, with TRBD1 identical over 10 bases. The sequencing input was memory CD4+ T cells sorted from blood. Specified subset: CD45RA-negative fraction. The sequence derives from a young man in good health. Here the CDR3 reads CASSLGQGATREQYF. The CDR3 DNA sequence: TGTGCCAGCAGCTTAGGACAGGGGGCTACTAGGGAGCAGTACTTC.